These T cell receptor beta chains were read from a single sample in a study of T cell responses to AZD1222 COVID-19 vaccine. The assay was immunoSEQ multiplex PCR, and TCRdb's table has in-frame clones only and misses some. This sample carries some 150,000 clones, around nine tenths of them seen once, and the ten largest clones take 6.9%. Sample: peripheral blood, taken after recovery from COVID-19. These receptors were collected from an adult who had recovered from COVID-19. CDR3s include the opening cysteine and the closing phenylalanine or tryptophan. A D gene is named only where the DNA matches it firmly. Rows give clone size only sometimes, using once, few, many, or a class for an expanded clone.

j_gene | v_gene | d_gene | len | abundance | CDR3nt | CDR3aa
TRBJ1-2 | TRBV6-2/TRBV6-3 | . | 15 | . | TGTGCCAGCAGTTACAGGGCAGGGAACGCCTATGGCTACACCTTC | CASSYRAGNAYGYTF
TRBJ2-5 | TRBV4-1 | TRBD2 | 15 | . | TGCGCCAGCAGCCAGGGGCTAGCGGGGGACGAGACCCAGTACTTC | CASSQGLAGDETQYF
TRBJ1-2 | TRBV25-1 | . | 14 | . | TGTGCCAGCAGTGAAGGGCGACACGTTTATGGCTACACCTTC | CASSEGRHVYGYTF
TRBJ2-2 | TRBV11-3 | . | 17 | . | TGTGCCAGCAGCTTGGAAGGGACTCCCGATAGCACCGGGGAGCTGTTTTTT | CASSLEGTPDSTGELFF
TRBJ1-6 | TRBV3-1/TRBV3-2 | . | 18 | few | TGTGCCAGCAGCCAAGACCGCGGCAGGGGAAGGAATAATTCACCCCTCCACTTT | CASSQDRGRGRNNSPLHF
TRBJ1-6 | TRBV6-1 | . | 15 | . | TGTGCCAGCAGTGAAGACAGCCTCTATAATTCACCCCTCCACTTT | CASSEDSLYNSPLHF
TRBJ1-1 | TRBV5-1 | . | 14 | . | TGCGCCAGCAGCATCCAGGGGCTGAACACTGAAGCTTTCTTT | CASSIQGLNTEAFF
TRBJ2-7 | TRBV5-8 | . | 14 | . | TGTGCCAGCAGCTTTTACAGGGATTCCTACGAGCAGTACTTC | CASSFYRDSYEQYF
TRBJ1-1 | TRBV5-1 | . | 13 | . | TGCGCCAGCAGCTCCCCCGGCGACACTGAAGCTTTCTTT | CASSSPGDTEAFF
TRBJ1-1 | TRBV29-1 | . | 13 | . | TGCAGCGTTGAGAGGCCACTCAACACTGAAGCTTTCTTT | CSVERPLNTEAFF
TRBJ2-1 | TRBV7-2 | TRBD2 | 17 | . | TGTGCCAGCAGCTTAGTCCCGACTAGCGGGAGATTGAATGAGCAGTTCTTC | CASSLVPTSGRLNEQFF
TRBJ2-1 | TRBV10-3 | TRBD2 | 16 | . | TGTGCCATCAGTGTCCCGACTAGCGGGAGAGGCAATGAGCAGTTCTTC | CAISVPTSGRGNEQFF
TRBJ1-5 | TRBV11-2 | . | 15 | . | TGTGCCAGCAGCTTAGGACCTGGGGGCGGACAGCCCCAGCATTTT | CASSLGPGGGQPQHF
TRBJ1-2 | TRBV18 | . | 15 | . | TGTGCCAGCTCACCGGGGCAGGGAGGAAACTATGGCTACACCTTC | CASSPGQGGNYGYTF
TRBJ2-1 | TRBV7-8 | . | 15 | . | TGTGCCAGCAGTCCCCTCGGGGGCTCCTACAATGAGCAGTTCTTC | CASSPLGGSYNEQFF
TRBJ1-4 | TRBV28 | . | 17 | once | TGTGCCAGCAGTTTATCTCTTGGGGGGACGTTTGGAGAAAAACTGTTTTTT | CASSLSLGGTFGEKLFF
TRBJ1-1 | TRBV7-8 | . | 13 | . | TGTGCCAGCAGCTTAAAAGGGGGAACTGAAGCTTTCTTT | CASSLKGGTEAFF
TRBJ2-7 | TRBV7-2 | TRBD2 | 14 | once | TGTGCCAGCAGCTTAGCGGGACTAAACCACGAGCAGTACTTC | CASSLAGLNHEQYF
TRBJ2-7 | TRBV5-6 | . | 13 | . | TGTGCCAGCAGCTTGGAGCAGCCCTACGAGCAGTACTTC | CASSLEQPYEQYF
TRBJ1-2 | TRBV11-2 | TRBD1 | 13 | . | TGTGCCAGCAGCTTAATGTGGGACAGAGGCTACACCTTC | CASSLMWDRGYTF
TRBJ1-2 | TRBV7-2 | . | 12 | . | TGTGCCAGCAGTTCCCTGGTCTATGGCTACACCTTC | CASSSLVYGYTF
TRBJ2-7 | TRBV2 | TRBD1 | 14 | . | TGTGCCAGTAGTGGGCAGGGGGCCCTCTACGAGCAGTACTTC | CASSGQGALYEQYF
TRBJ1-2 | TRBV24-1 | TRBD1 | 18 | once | TGTGCCACCAGTGATGCTACTTGGGACAGCTCAGCGGGATATGGCTACACCTTC | CATSDATWDSSAGYGYTF
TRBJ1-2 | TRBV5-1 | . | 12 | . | TGCGCCAGCAGCTCGACAGATTATGGCTACACCTTC | CASSSTDYGYTF
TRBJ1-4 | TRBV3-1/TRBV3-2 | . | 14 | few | TGTGCCAGCGGCCGCAGGTCTGACAATGAAAAACTGTTTTTT | CASGRRSDNEKLFF
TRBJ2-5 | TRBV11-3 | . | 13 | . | TGTGCCAGCAGCTTAGGAGCGCTGGAGACCCAGTACTTC | CASSLGALETQYF
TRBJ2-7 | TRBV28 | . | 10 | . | TGTGCCAGCAGGTCAAACGAGCAGTACTTC | CASRSNEQYF
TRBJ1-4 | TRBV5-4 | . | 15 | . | TGTGCCAGCAGCTGGAGGGGTGCAACTAATGAAAAACTGTTTTTT | CASSWRGATNEKLFF
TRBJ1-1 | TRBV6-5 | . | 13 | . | TGTGCCAGCGCCAAGGAAACAGTGGCTGAAGCTTTCTTT | CASAKETVAEAFF
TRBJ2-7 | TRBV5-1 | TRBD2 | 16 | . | TGCGCCAGCAGCAACGGACTAGCGGGGAGCGAGGACGAGCAGTACTTC | CASSNGLAGSEDEQYF
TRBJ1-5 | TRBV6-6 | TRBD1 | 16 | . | TGTGCCAGCAGTTCATTGGACAGGGCTTTTTATCAGCCCCAGCATTTT | CASSSLDRAFYQPQHF
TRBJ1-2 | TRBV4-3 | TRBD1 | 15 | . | TGCGCCAGCAGCCCAAGACAGGGGGCGGACTATGGCTACACCTTC | CASSPRQGADYGYTF
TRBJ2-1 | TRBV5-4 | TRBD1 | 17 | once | TGTGCCAGCAGCTTCCCGGGACAGGGGGCAATTTCGAATGAGCAGTTCTTC | CASSFPGQGAISNEQFF
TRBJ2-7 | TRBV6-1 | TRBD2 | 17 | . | TGTGCCAGCAGTGGAGACCTGGGACTAGCGGGAGTCTACGAGCAGTACTTC | CASSGDLGLAGVYEQYF
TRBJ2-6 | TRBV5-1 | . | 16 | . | TGCGCCAGCAGCTTACGGGTGAGCTCTGGGGCCAACGTCCTGACTTTC | CASSLRVSSGANVLTF
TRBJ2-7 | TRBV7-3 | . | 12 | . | TGTGCCAGCAGCTCTCAAGGGGTCGGGCAGTACTTC | CASSSQGVGQYF
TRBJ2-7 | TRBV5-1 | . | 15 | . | TGCGCCAGCAGCCCAAGAGGGGGAAACTCCTACGAGCAGTACTTC | CASSPRGGNSYEQYF
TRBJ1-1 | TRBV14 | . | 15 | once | TGTGCCAGCAGCCGCCTAGGACGATCGAACACTGAAGCTTTCTTT | CASSRLGRSNTEAFF
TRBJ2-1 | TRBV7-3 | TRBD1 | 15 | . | TGTGCCAGCAGCCATCGGACAGGGCAATACAATGAGCAGTTCTTC | CASSHRTGQYNEQFF
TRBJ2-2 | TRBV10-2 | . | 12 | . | TGCGCCAGCAGTGATTGGGCCGGGGAGCTGTTTTTT | CASSDWAGELFF
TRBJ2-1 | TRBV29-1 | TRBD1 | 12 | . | TGCAGCGTTGCACAGGGGAGTCCCGAGCAGTTCTTC | CSVAQGSPEQFF
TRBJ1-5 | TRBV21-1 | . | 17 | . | TGTGCCAGCAGCAAAGCCCCGGGACAGGGTAGCAATCAGCCCCAGCATTTT | CASSKAPGQGSNQPQHF
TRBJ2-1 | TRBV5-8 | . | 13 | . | TGTGCCAGCAGCTTGGGTGTGTACAATGAGCAGTTCTTC | CASSLGVYNEQFF
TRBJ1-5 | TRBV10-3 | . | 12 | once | TGTGCCACGACTCCTGGCAATCAGCCCCAGCATTTT | CATTPGNQPQHF
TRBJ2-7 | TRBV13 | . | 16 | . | TGTGCCAGCAGCTTAGACGGGGCAGTGCCTCAGAGGGAGCAGTACTTC | CASSLDGAVPQREQYF
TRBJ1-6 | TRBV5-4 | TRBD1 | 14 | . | TGTGCCAGCAGCTTGTTGCAGGGGGATTCACCCCTCCACTTT | CASSLLQGDSPLHF
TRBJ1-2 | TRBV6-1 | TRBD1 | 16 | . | TGTGCCAGCAGTGAAGCTTGGCCGGGACAGGGGTATGGCTACACCTTC | CASSEAWPGQGYGYTF
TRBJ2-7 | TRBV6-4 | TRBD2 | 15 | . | TGTGCCAGCAGCCCAGTAGCGGGAGGTTCCTACGAGCAGTACTTC | CASSPVAGGSYEQYF
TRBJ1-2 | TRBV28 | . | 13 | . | TGTGCCAGCAGTTTAAAGGTAGCTGGGGGCTACACCTTC | CASSLKVAGGYTF
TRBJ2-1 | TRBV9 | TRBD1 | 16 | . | TGTGCCAGCAGCGCCCCACCCCTGACAGGGAGTAATGAGCAGTTCTTC | CASSAPPLTGSNEQFF
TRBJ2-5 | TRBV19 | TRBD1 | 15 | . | TGTGCCAGTAGCAACACCGGGACAGGGGTAGAGACCCAGTACTTC | CASSNTGTGVETQYF
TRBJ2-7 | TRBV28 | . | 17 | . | TGTGCCAGCAGTTTTCAGTATGGCGGGGCCGACTCCTACGAGCAGTACTTC | CASSFQYGGADSYEQYF
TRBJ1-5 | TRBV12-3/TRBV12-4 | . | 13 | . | TGTGCCAGCAGTTTATTCGCTCTTGAGCCCCAGCATTTT | CASSLFALEPQHF
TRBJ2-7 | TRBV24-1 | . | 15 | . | TGTGCCACCAGTGATGGGAGGGGGAACGATTACGAGCAGTACTTC | CATSDGRGNDYEQYF
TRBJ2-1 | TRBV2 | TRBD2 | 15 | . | TGTGCCAGCAGTGATCGTAGCGGGAGGACAAATGAGCAGTTCTTC | CASSDRSGRTNEQFF